This T cell receptor beta chain was recovered during a study of cytomegalovirus exposure and HLA in healthy donors. Study results and limitations: Researchers counted 180 or so TCR beta chains as cytomegalovirus-associated. In presence/absence analyses, roughly uniform sequencing depth across donors was assumed.

PCR amplification relied on 60 Vbeta primers (plus 13 Jbeta primers). Libraries were prepared by immunoSEQ multiplex PCR; TCRdb keeps only in-frame clonotypes and omits some of them. The sample contains some 160,000 clones, around 88% of which appear only once. The V gene end was trimmed by 3 bases and the J gene end by 7 bases; junction bases not matched to a gene: 6. There are 15 residues in the CDR3. Looked up from germline, CDR1 is SEHNR and CDR2 is FQNEAQ (reference sequence). A remark on this clone: Its cognate antigen is unknown.

The clonotype originates from a woman aged 18-29 years in good health and CMV-seronegative. J is TRBJ2-1 and V is TRBV7-9, with 10 bases identical to TRBD2. The sequenced material came from PBMCs. CDR3 DNA sequence: TGTGCCAGCAGCTTGGGACTAGCGATTATAAATGAGCAGTTCTTC. It translates to CASSLGLAIINEQFF.